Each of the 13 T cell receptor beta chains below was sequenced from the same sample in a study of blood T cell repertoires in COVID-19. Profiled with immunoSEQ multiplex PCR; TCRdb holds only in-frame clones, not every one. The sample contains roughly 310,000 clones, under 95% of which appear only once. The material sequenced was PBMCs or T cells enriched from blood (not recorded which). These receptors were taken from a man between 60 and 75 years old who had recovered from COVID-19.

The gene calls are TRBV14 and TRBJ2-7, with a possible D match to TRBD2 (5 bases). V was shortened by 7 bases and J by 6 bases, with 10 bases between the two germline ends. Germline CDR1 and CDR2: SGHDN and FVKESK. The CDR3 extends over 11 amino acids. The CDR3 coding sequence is TGTGCCAGCAATAACCGGGGCGAGCAGTACTTC. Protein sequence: CASNNRGEQYF.

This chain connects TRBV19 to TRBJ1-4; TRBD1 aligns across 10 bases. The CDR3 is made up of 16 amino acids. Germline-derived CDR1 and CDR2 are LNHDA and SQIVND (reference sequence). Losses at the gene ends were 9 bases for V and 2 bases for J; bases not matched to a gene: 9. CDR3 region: CASSGQGRSTNEKLFF. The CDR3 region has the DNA TGTGCCAGCTCGGGACAGGGGCGTTCGACTAATGAAAAACTGTTTTTT.

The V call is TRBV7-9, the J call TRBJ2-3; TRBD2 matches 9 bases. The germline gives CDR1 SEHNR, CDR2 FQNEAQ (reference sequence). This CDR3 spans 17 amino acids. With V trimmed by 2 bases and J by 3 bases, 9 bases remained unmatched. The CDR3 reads CASSLSISGSLTDTQYF. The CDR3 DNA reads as TGTGCCAGCAGCTTAAGTATTAGCGGGAGCCTAACAGATACGCAGTATTTT.

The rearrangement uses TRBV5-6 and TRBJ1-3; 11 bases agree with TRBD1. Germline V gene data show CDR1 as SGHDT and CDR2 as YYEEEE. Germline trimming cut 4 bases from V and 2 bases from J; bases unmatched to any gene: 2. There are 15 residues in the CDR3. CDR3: CASSMGQGAGNTIYF. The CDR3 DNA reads TGTGCCAGCAGCATGGGACAGGGGGCTGGAAACACCATATATTTT.

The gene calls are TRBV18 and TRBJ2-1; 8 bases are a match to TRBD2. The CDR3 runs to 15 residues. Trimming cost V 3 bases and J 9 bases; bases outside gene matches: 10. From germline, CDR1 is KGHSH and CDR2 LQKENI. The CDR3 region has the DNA TGTGCCAGCTCACCGAAGGGACTAGTAGGCCTTGAGCAGTTCTTC. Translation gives CASSPKGLVGLEQFF.

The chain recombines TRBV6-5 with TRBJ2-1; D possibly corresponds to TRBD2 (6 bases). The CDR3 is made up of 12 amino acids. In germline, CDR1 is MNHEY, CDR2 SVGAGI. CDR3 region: CRERADPNEQFF. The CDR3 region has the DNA TGTCGGGAGCGGGCAGATCCTAATGAGCAGTTCTTC.

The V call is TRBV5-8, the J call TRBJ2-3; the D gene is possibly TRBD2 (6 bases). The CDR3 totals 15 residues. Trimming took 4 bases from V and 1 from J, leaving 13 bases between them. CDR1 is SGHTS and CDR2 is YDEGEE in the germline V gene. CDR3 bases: TGTGCCAGCAGCCCCGGCGGGGAGGGCACAGATACGCAGTATTTT. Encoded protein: CASSPGGEGTDTQYF.

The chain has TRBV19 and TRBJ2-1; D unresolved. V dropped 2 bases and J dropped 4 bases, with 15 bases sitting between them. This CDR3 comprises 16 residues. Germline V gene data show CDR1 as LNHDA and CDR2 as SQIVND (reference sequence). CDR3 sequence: CASSILAPPLYNEQFF. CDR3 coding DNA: TGTGCCAGTAGTATATTGGCCCCGCCGCTTTACAATGAGCAGTTCTTC.

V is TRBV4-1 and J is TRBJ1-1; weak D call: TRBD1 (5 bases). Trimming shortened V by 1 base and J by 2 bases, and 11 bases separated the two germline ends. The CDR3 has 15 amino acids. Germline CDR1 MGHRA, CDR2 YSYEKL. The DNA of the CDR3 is TGCGCCAGCAGCCAAGTCGTCCAGGGTAACACTGAAGCTTTCTTT. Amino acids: CASSQVVQGNTEAFF.

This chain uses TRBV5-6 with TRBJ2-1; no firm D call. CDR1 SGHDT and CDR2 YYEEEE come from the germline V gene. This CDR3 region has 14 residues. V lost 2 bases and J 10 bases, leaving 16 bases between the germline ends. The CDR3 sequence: CASSFSGIRHEQFF. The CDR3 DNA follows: TGTGCCAGCAGCTTTTCAGGTATACGTCACGAGCAGTTCTTC. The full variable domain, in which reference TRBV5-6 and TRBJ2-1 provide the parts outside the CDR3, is DAGVTQSPTHLIKTRGQQVTLRCSPKSGHDTVSWYQQALGQGPQFIFQYYEEEERQRGNFPDRFSGHQFPNYSSELNVNALLLGDSALYLCASSFSGIRHEQFFGPGTRLTVL.

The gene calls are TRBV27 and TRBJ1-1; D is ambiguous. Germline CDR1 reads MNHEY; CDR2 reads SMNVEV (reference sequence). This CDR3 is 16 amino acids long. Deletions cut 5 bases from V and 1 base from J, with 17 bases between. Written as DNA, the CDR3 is TGTGCCAGCAGTAATACAGAAACAAGAAGGAACACTGAAGCTTTCTTT. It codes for CASSNTETRRNTEAFF.

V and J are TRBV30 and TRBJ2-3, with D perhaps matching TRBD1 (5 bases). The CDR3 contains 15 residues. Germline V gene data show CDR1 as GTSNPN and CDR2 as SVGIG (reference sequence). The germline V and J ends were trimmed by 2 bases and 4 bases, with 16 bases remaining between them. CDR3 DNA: TGTGCCTGGAGTCCAAGGGGAACCCTAGCAGATACGCAGTATTTT. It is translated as CAWSPRGTLADTQYF.

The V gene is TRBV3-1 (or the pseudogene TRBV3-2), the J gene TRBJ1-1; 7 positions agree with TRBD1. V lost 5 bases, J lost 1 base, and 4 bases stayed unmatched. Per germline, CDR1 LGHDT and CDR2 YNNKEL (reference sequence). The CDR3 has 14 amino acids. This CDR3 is CASSFRDRNTEAFF. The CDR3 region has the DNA TGTGCCAGCAGCTTCCGGGACAGGAACACTGAAGCTTTCTTT.